Below are 26 T cell receptor beta chains sequenced from a single sample in a study of T cell repertoires in cytomegalovirus infection. TCRdb re-called the reads through MiXCR, storing one row per CDR3 protein. This table has almost 550,000 distinct CDR3 sequences, more than 15% appearing once. Sequenced input: CD8+ T cells from PBMCs. Receptors originate from a human donor in good health (CMV status not recorded). Some clones in this sample may be carry-over from other donors' samples.

The rearrangement links TRBV20-1 to TRBJ1-2; D not certain. Germline V CDR1 and CDR2: DFQATT, SNEGSKA (reference sequence). Between the trimmed V and J ends, which lost 6 bases and 4 bases, there was a span of 18 bases. The CDR3 has 14 residues. The CDR3 loop reads CSAQREGGSYGYTF. The CDR3 nucleotides are TGCAGTGCCCAGCGGGAGGGCGGGAGCTATGGCTACACCTTC.

This clonotype was seen at least ten times. This chain links TRBV20-1 with TRBJ2-1; D is possibly TRBD2 (5 bases). The CDR3 loop spans 15 amino acids. Germline lookup yields CDR1 DFQATT and CDR2 SNEGSKA (reference sequence). Trimming removed 0 bases at V and 0 bases at J, with 9 bases between. This chain's CDR3 is CSARDIGSSYNEQFF. The CDR3 DNA reads TGCAGTGCTAGAGATATTGGGAGCTCCTACAATGAGCAGTTCTTC.

This clonotype was seen at least ten times. The chain combines TRBV6-5 with TRBJ1-3; maybe TRBD1 (5 bases). Trimming took 10 bases from V and 3 from J, leaving 25 bases between them. The V gene's germline CDR1 is MNHEY and CDR2 SVGAGI. The length of the CDR3 is 17 residues. CDR3 nucleotide sequence: TGTGCCACCCGGAGGGACCCACCCTACGAGAGTGGAAACACCATATATTTT. Amino acid sequence: CATRRDPPYESGNTIYF.

This clonotype showed up many times. The chain links TRBV7-9 to TRBJ2-1; D unclear. V lost 5 bases and J lost 0, with 11 bases in between. The CDR3 sequence is 15 residues long. CDR1 and CDR2 (germline): SEHNR, FQNEAQ (reference sequence). The DNA of the CDR3 is TGTGCCAGCAGCCTGGGGATTCGCTCCTACAATGAGCAGTTCTTC. Translation: CASSLGIRSYNEQFF.

Many counts were recorded for this clonotype. V and J are TRBV28 and TRBJ2-3; 7 nucleotides match TRBD1. The CDR3 runs 16 residues. With V trimmed by 1 base and J by 4 bases, 8 bases remained unmatched. Germline CDR1 is MDHEN and CDR2 is SYDVKM. CDR3 in amino acids: CASSLSPTGLSDTQYF. For the CDR3, the DNA is TGTGCCAGCAGTTTATCCCCGACAGGGTTATCAGATACGCAGTATTTT.

This clonotype was seen more than once but under ten times. The chain recombines TRBV15 with TRBJ1-2, with TRBD1 matching 10 bases. Germline CDR1 and CDR2: LNHNV and YYDKDF (reference sequence). This CDR3 region has 15 residues. The V gene end was trimmed by 5 bases and the J gene end by 3 bases; junction bases not matched to a gene: 6. In DNA form, the CDR3 reads TGTGCCACCAGCCCCCGGACAGGGGGGCACTATGGCTACACCTTC. Residues: CATSPRTGGHYGYTF.

The CDR3 region has the DNA TGTGCCAGCAGGCCCGGAAGGAGAGCGGGGGGGTACCAAGAGACCCAGTACTTC. Translation: CASRPGRRAGGYQETQYF. The chain carries TRBV6-6 and TRBJ2-5; 10 positions match TRBD2. The CDR3 extends over 18 amino acids. Losses at the gene ends were 6 bases for V and 0 bases for J; bases not matched to a gene: 13. CDR1 MNHNY and CDR2 SVGAGI come from the germline V gene (reference sequence).

This clonotype showed up many times. The chain links TRBV28 to TRBJ2-3, with 8 positions matching TRBD2. This CDR3 region has 16 residues. CDR1 is MDHEN and CDR2 is SYDVKM in the germline V gene. Trimming cost V 5 bases and J 4 bases; bases outside gene matches: 11. The CDR3, as DNA: TGTGCCAGCAGTCGGGAGGGGTTTTCTTGGTCAGATACGCAGTATTTT. Its translation: CASSREGFSWSDTQYF.

The chain is built from TRBV29-1 and TRBJ1-2, with D unclear. Germline V lookup: CDR1 SQVTM, CDR2 ANQGSEA. The CDR3 is 13 residues long. V was pared by 3 bases and J by 3 bases, with 11 bases between. The CDR3 DNA reads TGCAGCGTTGATTCATCGGCGCACTATGGCTACACCTTC. Translating gives CSVDSSAHYGYTF.

This clonotype was observed a few times. The junction departs from germline at one end; a sequencing error may be responsible. This chain connects TRBV3-1 to TRBJ2-5; the match to TRBD2 covers 9 bases. CDR1 LGHDT and CDR2 YNNKEL come from the germline V gene (reference sequence). This CDR3 is 17 amino acids long. CDR3 nucleotides: TGTGCCAGCAGCCAAGATGAGCTAGCGGGGAACCACGAGACCCAGTACTTC. This encodes CASSQDELAGNHETQYF.

The chain carries TRBV28 and TRBJ2-5; 8 bases are shared with TRBD2. The CDR3 runs 16 residues. V gave up 7 bases and J gave up 4 bases; unmatched junction bases: 14. Germline V CDR1 and CDR2: MDHEN, SYDVKM. This chain's CDR3 is CASNGDPGLEGETQYF. CDR3 nucleotide sequence: TGTGCCAGCAACGGGGATCCGGGACTAGAGGGAGAGACCCAGTACTTC.

This clonotype has more than one count but fewer than ten. CDR3 residues: CASSQDLPSSSYEQYF. CDR3 sequence (DNA): TGCGCCAGCAGCCAAGATCTGCCTAGCAGTTCCTACGAGCAGTACTTC. This rearrangement joins TRBV4-1 to TRBJ2-7, with D perhaps matching TRBD2 (5 bases). Looked up from germline, CDR1 is MGHRA and CDR2 is YSYEKL. The ends were cut back, 0 bases at V and 1 base at J, with 13 bases in the middle. This CDR3 contains 16 residues.

This clonotype was observed many times. This rearrangement joins TRBV28 to TRBJ2-3; 8 bases map to TRBD2. J lost 0 bases, V lost 5 bases, and 10 bases had no gene match. The V gene's germline CDR1 is MDHEN and CDR2 SYDVKM. The CDR3 extends over 17 amino acids. The CDR3 DNA reads as TGTGCCAGCAGTCTCTTAGCGGGAACGGCTAGCACAGATACGCAGTATTTT. Translated, it gives CASSLLAGTASTDTQYF.

The chain links TRBV28 to TRBJ1-5; TRBD1 agrees at 8 bases. This CDR3 spans 17 amino acids. The trim removed 5 bases at V and 2 bases at J, leaving 11 bases unmatched. Germline CDR1 and CDR2: MDHEN and SYDVKM. The CDR3 is CASSLTPGGEGNQPQHF. The CDR3 bases are TGTGCCAGCAGTCTAACCCCAGGGGGCGAAGGCAATCAGCCCCAGCATTTT.

This sequence joins TRBV5-1 and TRBJ1-2; weak D call: TRBD1 (6 bases). V was trimmed by 5 bases and J by 8 bases, leaving 13 bases between them. The CDR3 loop spans 12 amino acids. Germline loops: CDR1 SGHRS, CDR2 YFSETQ. This chain's CDR3 is CASRSTGLGYTF. The CDR3 nucleotides read TGCGCCAGCAGATCTACAGGGCTCGGCTACACCTTC.

Comments on this clonotype: A junction end diverges from the germline sequence, so it may reflect a read error. This chain's CDR3 is CASSLLNEQVF. The CDR3 DNA reads TGTGCCAGCAGCCTCCTAAATGAGCAGGTCTTC. This chain joins TRBV5-6 and TRBJ2-1; D is uncertain. The germline V gene has CDR1 SGHDT and CDR2 YYEEEE. This CDR3 has 11 residues.

This clonotype was counted only a few times. The rearrangement uses TRBV28 and TRBJ2-4; D is undetermined. The V end lost 3 bases, the J end lost 7 bases, and 13 bases lay between the germline ends. The germline V gene encodes CDR1 MDHEN and CDR2 SYDVKM. The CDR3 covers 14 residues. The CDR3 DNA reads as TGTGCCAGCAGTTTTTCAGATTATGTCAACATTCAGTACTTC. It yields the protein CASSFSDYVNIQYF.

This clonotype occurred many times. This sequence joins TRBV27 and TRBJ1-5, with D perhaps TRBD1 (6 bases). Germline V lookup: CDR1 MNHEY, CDR2 SMNVEV (reference sequence). With 6 bases removed from V and 7 bases from J, the gap between germline ends came to 16 bases. This CDR3 has 14 amino acids. CDR3 region: CASRGGGRDQPQHF. CDR3 nucleotide sequence: TGTGCCAGCAGGGGCGGGGGCAGGGACCAGCCCCAGCATTTT.

This clonotype was seen ten or more times. The CDR3 DNA is TGCAGCGTTGTAGGTGTCGTCCAAAACACTGAAGCTTTCTTT. This encodes CSVVGVVQNTEAFF. This chain uses TRBV29-1 with TRBJ1-1; no reliable D call. In germline, CDR1 is SQVTM, CDR2 ANQGSEA. Trimming shortened V by 4 bases and J by 2 bases, and 14 bases separated the two germline ends. This CDR3 contains 14 residues.

This clonotype has only a few counts. CDR3 residues: CANTTTRNTEAFF. The CDR3 region has the DNA TGTGCCAACACCACCACAAGGAACACTGAAGCTTTCTTT. The J gene is TRBJ1-1, the V gene TRBV7-9; D uncertain. This CDR3 spans 13 amino acids. V lost 10 bases to trimming and J lost 1 base, with 13 bases between them. Germline V gene data show CDR1 as SEHNR and CDR2 as FQNEAQ (reference sequence). Looking up the rest from reference TRBV7-9 and TRBJ1-1 gives the full variable domain: DTGVSQNPRHKITKRGQNVTFRCDPISEHNRLYWYRQTLGQGPEFLTYFQNEAQLEKSRLLSDRFSAERPKGSFSTLEIQRTEQGDSAMYLCANTTTRNTEAFFGQGTRLTVV.

This clonotype showed up just a few times. The J gene is TRBJ2-3, the V gene TRBV7-9; perhaps TRBD2 as D (6 bases). Germline V CDR1 and CDR2: SEHNR, FQNEAQ (reference sequence). This CDR3 is built from 14 residues. Between the trimmed V and J ends, which lost 4 bases and 11 bases, there was a span of 19 bases. CDR3: CASSSGLHFLMQYF. The CDR3 nucleotides are TGTGCCAGCAGCTCGGGACTGCACTTTTTAATGCAGTATTTT.

This clonotype was seen a handful of times. V is TRBV18 and J is TRBJ2-5; D uncertain. Trimming shortened V by 4 bases and J by 0 bases, and 15 bases separated the two germline ends. CDR1 and CDR2 from the germline V gene are KGHSH and LQKENI. The CDR3 consists of 16 residues. The DNA of the CDR3 is TGTGCCAGCTCACGCGGAGCGCCGGGCCACCAAGAGACCCAGTACTTC. Residues: CASSRGAPGHQETQYF.

This clonotype was picked up many times. The J gene is TRBJ1-5, the V gene TRBV4-1, with D unclear. This CDR3 is 15 amino acids long. V was trimmed by 1 base and J by 3 bases, leaving 10 bases between them. Germline V CDR1 and CDR2: MGHRA, YSYEKL. CDR3 protein: CASSQGSGTNQPQHF. The DNA for the CDR3 is TGCGCCAGCAGCCAAGGGTCGGGTACCAATCAGCCCCAGCATTTT.

At least ten counts were recorded for this clonotype. The CDR3 DNA follows: TGTGCCAGCAGCAGGGGCCAGCGGAACGAGCAGTACTTC. Its translation is CASSRGQRNEQYF. J is TRBJ2-7 and V is TRBV7-3; tentatively, D is TRBD1 or TRBD2 (5 bases each). The germline V gene encodes CDR1 SGHTA and CDR2 FQGTGA. V was shortened by 5 bases and J by 5 bases, with 13 bases between the two germline ends. CDR3 length: 13 amino acids.

This chain connects TRBV11-2 to TRBJ2-7, with D possibly matching TRBD1 (5 bases). Per the germline V gene, CDR1 is SGHAT and CDR2 is FQNNGV. V lost 0 bases to trimming and J lost 1 base, with 13 bases between them. The CDR3 runs to 16 residues. For the CDR3, the DNA is TGTGCCAGCAGCTTAGATCAGGGTCGGCCATCCTACGAGCAGTACTTC. Translation: CASSLDQGRPSYEQYF.

In regard to this clonotype: This may be a read error, as it is one base from a much larger clone. V is TRBV7-2 and J is TRBJ1-2; D gene unclear. Germline V CDR1 and CDR2: SGHTA, FQGNSA. The V and J ends lost 5 bases and 8 bases respectively, with 12 bases between them. CDR3 length: 12 residues. The CDR3 coding sequence is TGTGCCAGCAGCACCAAATCCACGGGCTACACCTTC. Encoded protein: CASSTKSTGYTF.